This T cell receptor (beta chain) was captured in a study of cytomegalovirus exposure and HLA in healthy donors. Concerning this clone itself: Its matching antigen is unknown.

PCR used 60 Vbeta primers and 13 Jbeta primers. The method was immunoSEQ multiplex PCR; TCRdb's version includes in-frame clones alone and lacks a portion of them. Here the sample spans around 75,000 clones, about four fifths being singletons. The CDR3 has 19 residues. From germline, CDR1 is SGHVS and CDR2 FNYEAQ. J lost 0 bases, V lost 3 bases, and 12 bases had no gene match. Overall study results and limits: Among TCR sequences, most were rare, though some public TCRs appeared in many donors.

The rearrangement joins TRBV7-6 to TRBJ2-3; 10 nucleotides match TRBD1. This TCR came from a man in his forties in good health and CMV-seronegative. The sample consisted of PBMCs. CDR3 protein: CASSLIGQGGSPSTDTQYF. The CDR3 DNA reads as TGTGCCAGCAGCTTGATAGGACAGGGGGGTTCCCCTAGCACAGATACGCAGTATTTT.